These 21 T cell receptor beta chains share one sample of origin, sequenced in a study of blood T cells in healthy people across ages. Sample-barcoded 5' priming and a J-beta primer mix drove a second PCR of roughly 7 to 11 cycles. MiXCR, run by TCRdb on the 5' RACE reads, gives a single entry per CDR3 protein. The profile shows some 730,000 distinct CDR3 sequences, approximately 21% of them singletons. The sequenced sample consisted of blood. All receptors derive from a man aged 65 to 79 in good health.

The rearrangement links TRBV2 to TRBJ2-3, with D possibly matching TRBD1 (5 bases). The CDR3 runs to 12 residues. The V end was cut by 9 bases, the J end by 6 bases, with 13 bases between. Germline V gene lookup returns CDR1 SNHLY and CDR2 FYNNEI. The CDR3 coding sequence is TGTGCCAGAAAAGACGCAGGGGATACGCAGTATTTT. Translated: CARKDAGDTQYF.

This clonotype came up many times. The rearrangement uses TRBV5-4 and TRBJ2-5; D call uncertain. The length of the CDR3 is 12 residues. V lost 3 bases and J 3 bases, leaving 6 bases between the germline ends. Germline V gene lookup returns CDR1 SGHNT and CDR2 YYREEE (reference sequence). The CDR3 DNA sequence: TGTGCCAGCAGCTATAGAGAAGAGACCCAGTACTTC. Protein: CASSYREETQYF.

This clonotype was counted only a few times. V is TRBV12-3 or TRBV12-4 and J is TRBJ2-5; tentatively, D is TRBD2 (6 bases). Deletions cut 4 bases from V and 4 bases from J, with 13 bases between. The CDR3 has 14 residues. The CDR3 loop is CASSSRDSGETQYF. The CDR3 DNA sequence: TGTGCCAGCAGTTCCCGGGACTCTGGAGAGACCCAGTACTTC.

The J gene is TRBJ2-1, the V gene TRBV11-2; D is unclear. CDR3 length: 12 residues. V lost 5 bases to trimming and J lost 14 bases, with 16 bases between them. Per germline, CDR1 SGHAT and CDR2 FQNNGV. This CDR3 reads CASSLWSKTEFF. CDR3 nucleotide sequence: TGTGCCAGCAGCCTCTGGTCCAAGACGGAGTTCTTC. The whole variable domain, filled in from reference TRBV11-2 and TRBJ2-1, reads EAGVAQSPRYKIIEKRQSVAFWCNPISGHATLYWYQQILGQGPKLLIQFQNNGVVDDSQLPKDRFSAERLKGVDSTLKIQPAKLEDSAVYLCASSLWSKTEFFGPGTRLTVL.

This rearrangement joins TRBV5-1 to TRBJ2-5, with D possibly called TRBD1 or TRBD2 (6 bases each). The CDR3 is 15 amino acids. Germline CDR1 reads SGHRS; CDR2 reads YFSETQ. Trimming took 0 bases from V and 1 from J, leaving 10 bases between them. CDR3 coding DNA: TGCGCCAGCAGCTTGGGGTCGGGGGCCCAAGAGACCCAGTACTTC. This gives the protein CASSLGSGAQETQYF.

V is TRBV28 and J is TRBJ2-7; 14 nucleotides align to TRBD2. With 10 bases clipped from V and 2 bases from J, the junction kept 7 bases outside the gene matches. This CDR3 is 15 amino acids long. CDR1 is MDHEN and CDR2 is SYDVKM in the germline V gene. The CDR3 coding sequence is TGTGCCACCCGACTAGCGGGAGGGTTGACCTACGAGCAGTACTTC. The encoded protein is CATRLAGGLTYEQYF.

This clonotype has more than one count but fewer than ten. The chain joins TRBV10-2 to TRBJ2-4; 10 nucleotides agree with TRBD1. The CDR3 extends over 14 amino acids. The germline CDR1 and CDR2 sequences are WSHSY and SAAADI. J lost 15 bases, V lost 2 bases, and 10 bases had no gene match. CDR3 amino acids: CASSEVGQGFRGYF. For the CDR3, the DNA is TGCGCCAGCAGTGAGGTGGGACAGGGGTTTCGGGGGTACTTC.

This clonotype was counted a few times. The CDR3 here is CASSLSGASYEQYF. CDR3 in DNA: TGCGCCAGCAGCTTAAGCGGGGCGTCCTACGAGCAGTACTTC. The chain joins TRBV5-1 to TRBJ2-7, with 7 bases aligning to TRBD2. CDR1 is SGHRS and CDR2 is YFSETQ in the germline V gene. The CDR3 loop spans 14 amino acids. V shed 2 bases and J 1 base; nucleotides not matched to a gene: 3.

The table lists this clonotype with a few counts. This chain links TRBV6-1 with TRBJ1-2; possible D gene TRBD1, 5 bases. The CDR3 has 14 amino acids. V shed 0 bases and J shed 6 bases, with 11 bases lying between them. Germline V gives CDR1 MNHNS, CDR2 SASEGT. CDR3 amino acids: CASSEARGKDGYTF. CDR3 bases: TGTGCCAGCAGTGAAGCTCGGGGGAAAGATGGCTACACCTTC.

The chain carries TRBV5-5 and TRBJ1-2, with a possible D match to TRBD1 (6 bases). The germline CDR1 and CDR2 sequences are SGHKS and YYEKEE (reference sequence). The V and J ends lost 0 bases and 8 bases respectively, with 14 bases between them. The CDR3 has 14 residues. The chain's CDR3 is CASSLVGADKGYTF. The CDR3 nucleotides read TGTGCCAGCAGCTTGGTGGGGGCAGATAAGGGCTACACCTTC.

The V call is TRBV6-2 or TRBV6-3, the J call TRBJ2-4; D is perhaps TRBD1 (5 bases). The CDR3 runs to 14 residues. V lost 0 bases and J 8 bases, leaving 11 bases between the germline ends. Germline V gene lookup returns CDR1 MNHEY and CDR2 SVGEGT. CDR3 residues: CASSYSVRADIQYF. The DNA of the CDR3 is TGTGCCAGCAGTTACTCGGTCAGGGCGGACATTCAGTACTTC.

A single count supports this clonotype. The gene calls are TRBV5-1 and TRBJ2-3, with a tentative D call TRBD2 (5 bases). Germline assignment: CDR1 SGHRS and CDR2 YFSETQ. The CDR3 consists of 16 residues. V lost 0 bases and J lost 2, with 13 bases in between. CDR3 loop: CASSLATPSNTDTQYF. For the CDR3, the DNA is TGCGCCAGCAGCTTGGCCACCCCTAGCAACACAGATACGCAGTATTTT. Complete variable domain (other parts from reference TRBV5-1 and TRBJ2-3): KAGVTQTPRYLIKTRGQQVTLSCSPISGHRSVSWYQQTPGQGLQFLFEYFSETQRNKGNFPGRFSGRQFSNSRSEMNVSTLELGDSALYLCASSLATPSNTDTQYFGPGTRLTVL.

In its sample, this clonotype was seen a few times. The chain carries TRBV6-5 and TRBJ1-5; a weak D match, TRBD1 (6 bases). The CDR3 extends over 15 amino acids. Germline V gene sequence: CDR1 MNHEY, CDR2 SVGAGI. Trimming removed 6 bases at V and 1 base at J, with 13 bases between. The CDR3: CASRPRQASNQPQHF. CDR3 bases: TGTGCCAGCAGACCACGACAGGCAAGCAATCAGCCCCAGCATTTT.

This clonotype was counted a few times. This chain links TRBV20-1 with TRBJ2-1; 7 nucleotides align to TRBD2. Germline CDR1 is DFQATT and CDR2 is SNEGSKA (reference sequence). This CDR3 is built from 14 residues. The V segment lost 3 bases and the J segment 3 bases; nucleotides outside the gene matches: 5. CDR3 residues: CSASVASGYNEQFF. CDR3 bases: TGCAGTGCTAGTGTGGCTAGCGGCTACAATGAGCAGTTCTTC.

This sequence joins TRBV27 and TRBJ1-3; D is undetermined. V was cut by 5 bases and J by 0 bases, with 14 bases left in between. Germline V lookup: CDR1 MNHEY, CDR2 SMNVEV (reference sequence). CDR3 size: 16 residues. This chain's CDR3 is CASSLQDSYSGNTIYF. The CDR3 nucleotides are TGTGCCAGCAGTCTACAAGACTCGTACTCTGGAAACACCATATATTTT.

The chain uses TRBV20-1 and TRBJ2-5; TRBD2 matches 7 bases. V trimming: 6 bases; J trimming: 5 bases; junction bases outside the gene matches: 6. The CDR3 extends over 12 amino acids. Germline V gene sequence: CDR1 DFQATT, CDR2 SNEGSKA (reference sequence). The CDR3 DNA reads TGCAGTGCGAGGACTAGTGAGGAGACCCAGTACTTC. Translation: CSARTSEETQYF.

This rearrangement joins TRBV28 to TRBJ2-7; 7 bases line up with TRBD2. The ends lost 5 bases at V and 6 bases at J; junction bases unmatched: 19. CDR3 length equals 17 residues. Germline-derived CDR1 and CDR2 are MDHEN and SYDVKM. The CDR3 reads CASSLMTGTNQRLEQYF. In DNA, the CDR3 is TGTGCCAGCAGTCTAATGACTGGGACTAATCAACGCCTCGAGCAGTACTTC.

This clonotype was picked up many times. The chain carries TRBV3-1 and TRBJ1-3, with 12 bases that match TRBD1. Germline values: CDR1 LGHDT, CDR2 YNNKEL (reference sequence). The CDR3 spans 18 residues. V was clipped by 4 bases and J by 3 bases; unmatched bases: 10. CDR3 bases: TGTGCCAGCAGCCTTACCCTGGGACAGGGGGCATTTGGAAACACCATATATTTT. It translates to CASSLTLGQGAFGNTIYF.

This clonotype was seen only a few times. The chain is built from TRBV4-3 and TRBJ2-6; maybe TRBD1 (5 bases). Germline V gene sequence: CDR1 LGHNA, CDR2 YSLEER. The length of the CDR3 is 16 residues. V lost 0 bases to trimming and J lost 3 bases, with 9 bases between them. CDR3 DNA: TGCGCCAGCAGCCAAGACACCAGGGTTGGGGCCAACGTCCTGACTTTC. It codes for CASSQDTRVGANVLTF.

The rearrangement uses TRBV5-1 and TRBJ2-1; weak D call: TRBD2 (5 bases). The CDR3 extends over 16 amino acids. Germline V gene lookup returns CDR1 SGHRS and CDR2 YFSETQ. The V end was cut by 0 bases, the J end by 4 bases, with 14 bases between. CDR3 bases: TGCGCCAGCAGCTTGGTGGACTTGAAGGCATACAATGAGCAGTTCTTC. This sequence encodes CASSLVDLKAYNEQFF. The full variable domain, with the rest looked up from reference TRBV5-1 and TRBJ2-1, is KAGVTQTPRYLIKTRGQQVTLSCSPISGHRSVSWYQQTPGQGLQFLFEYFSETQRNKGNFPGRFSGRQFSNSRSEMNVSTLELGDSALYLCASSLVDLKAYNEQFFGPGTRLTVL.

This chain joins TRBV12-3 or TRBV12-4 and TRBJ1-2; 9 bases are a match to TRBD1. This CDR3 region has 16 residues. J gave up 8 bases and V 7 bases, and 17 bases lay outside the gene matches. The DNA of the CDR3 is TGTGCCAGCACCATCCTTGGGACAGGGAATAGAGAAGGCTACACCTTC. Protein sequence: CASTILGTGNREGYTF.